This TCR beta chain stems from a study of blood T cell repertoires in COVID-19. Study details: COVID-19 samples, acute and convalescent, were from the United States, Italy and Spain. T cells, B-cell-depleted T cells, or PBMCs supplied cDNA or gDNA.

Original processing notes: Counts of nucleated cells, estimated from reference gene primer amplification, were obtained. TCRdb keeps only in-frame clones here, not all; method: immunoSEQ multiplex PCR. D and trimming were read from the DNA, whereas the V and J calls and clone size are those reported in that table. The table includes under 250,000 clones, around 84% detected once. This TCR was recovered from a middle-aged man with COVID-19, enrolled during active disease. Sequencing was done on a sample of peripheral blood.

CDR3: CASSRGGPSYGYTF. As DNA, the CDR3 is TGTGCCAGCAGTAGAGGAGGCCCGTCCTATGGCTACACCTTC. The chain employs TRBV7-9 and TRBJ1-2; no reliable D call. Germline CDR1 SEHNR, CDR2 FQNEAQ (reference sequence). V lost 6 bases and J lost 4, with 15 bases in between. The CDR3 covers 14 residues. Full variable domain (missing parts from reference TRBV7-9 and TRBJ1-2): DTGVSQNPRHKITKRGQNVTFRCDPISEHNRLYWYRQTLGQGPEFLTYFQNEAQLEKSRLLSDRFSAERPKGSFSTLEIQRTEQGDSAMYLCASSRGGPSYGYTFGSGTRLTVV.